This TCR beta chain originates from a study of beta chain features in type 1 diabetes. Study in general: Patients and healthy donors were similar in age, gender and cell yields. Broader study findings: All four CD4+ subsets from Type 1 diabetes patients carried moderately but significantly shorter TCRB CDR3s.

In this sample, this clone turned up a few times. Its antigen is unknown. The whole isolated RNA underwent reverse transcription, so sequencing captured expressed TCRB transcripts. TCRdb keeps only in-frame clones here, not all; method: immunoSEQ multiplex PCR. The data show about 250,000 clones, with about a tenth seen just once and more than 0.015% held by the top ten. Trimming removed 5 bases from V and 7 bases from J; junction bases left unmatched: 4. Germline V gives CDR1 SGHVS, CDR2 FNYEAQ. This CDR3 comprises 14 residues. The clonotype originates from a man aged 30 to 39 with type 1 diabetes. Specimen: naive CD4+ T cells from blood. This sequence joins TRBV7-6 and TRBJ1-4; 10 bases are a match to TRBD1. The CDR3 reads CASSHDRGREKLFF. CDR3 nucleotides: TGTGCCAGCAGCCACGACAGGGGGCGTGAAAAACTGTTTTTT.